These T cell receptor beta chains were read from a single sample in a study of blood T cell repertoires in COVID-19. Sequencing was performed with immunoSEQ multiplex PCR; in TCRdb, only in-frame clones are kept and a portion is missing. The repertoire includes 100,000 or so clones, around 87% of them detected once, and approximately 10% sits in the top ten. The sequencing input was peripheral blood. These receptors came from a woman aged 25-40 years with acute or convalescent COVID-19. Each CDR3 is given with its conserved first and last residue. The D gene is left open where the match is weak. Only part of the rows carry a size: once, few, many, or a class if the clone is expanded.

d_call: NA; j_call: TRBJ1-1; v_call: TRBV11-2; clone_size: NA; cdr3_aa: CASSLWGETRAFF; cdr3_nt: TGTGCCAGCAGCTTATGGGGGGAAACACGAGCTTTCTTT
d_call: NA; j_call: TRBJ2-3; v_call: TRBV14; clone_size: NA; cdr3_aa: CASSQDPYIWKEADTQYF; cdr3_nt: TGTGCCAGCAGCCAAGATCCCTACATCTGGAAAGAGGCAGATACGCAGTATTTT
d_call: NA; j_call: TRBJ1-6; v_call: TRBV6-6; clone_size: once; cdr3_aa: CASSYREASNSPLHF; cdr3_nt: TGTGCCAGCAGTTACCGAGAGGCAAGCAATTCACCCCTCCACTTT
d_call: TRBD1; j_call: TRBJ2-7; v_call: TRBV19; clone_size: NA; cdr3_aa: CASSIDADRGRGEQYF; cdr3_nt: TGTGCCAGTAGTATAGATGCCGACAGGGGGCGCGGGGAGCAGTACTTC
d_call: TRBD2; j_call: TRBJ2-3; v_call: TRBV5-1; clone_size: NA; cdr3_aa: CASSVSGGLPNTDTQYF; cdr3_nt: TGCGCCAGCAGCGTTAGCGGGGGGTTACCCAACACAGATACGCAGTATTTT
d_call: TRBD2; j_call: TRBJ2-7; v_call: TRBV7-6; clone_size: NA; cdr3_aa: CASSLAIGTSGGAGEQYF; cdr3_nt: TGTGCCAGCAGCTTAGCGATAGGGACTAGCGGGGGGGCCGGCGAGCAGTACTTC
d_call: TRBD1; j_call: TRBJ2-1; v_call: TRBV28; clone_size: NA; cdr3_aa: CASSPGQGYNEQFF; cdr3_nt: TGTGCCAGCAGTCCGGGACAGGGGTACAATGAGCAGTTCTTC
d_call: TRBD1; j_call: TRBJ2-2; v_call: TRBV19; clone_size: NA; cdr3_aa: CASTLGQGYTGELFF; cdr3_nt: TGTGCCAGTACCCTGGGACAGGGATACACCGGGGAGCTGTTTTTT
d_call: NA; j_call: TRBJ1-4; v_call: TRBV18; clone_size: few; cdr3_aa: CASSLQSDEKLFF; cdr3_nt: TGTGCCAGCTCATTACAGTCCGATGAAAAACTGTTTTTT
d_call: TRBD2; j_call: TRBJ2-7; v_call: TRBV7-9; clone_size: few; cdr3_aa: CASSLGVSGNEQYF; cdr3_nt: TGTGCCAGCAGCTTAGGGGTAAGCGGGAACGAGCAGTACTTC
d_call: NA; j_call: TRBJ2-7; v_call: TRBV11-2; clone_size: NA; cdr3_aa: CASSLDLGRQTYEQYF; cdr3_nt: TGTGCCAGCAGCTTAGATTTAGGAAGACAGACCTACGAGCAGTACTTC
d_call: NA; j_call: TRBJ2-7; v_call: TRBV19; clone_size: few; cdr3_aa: CASSTGLGEQYF; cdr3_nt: TGTGCCAGTAGTACTGGACTCGGGGAGCAGTACTTC
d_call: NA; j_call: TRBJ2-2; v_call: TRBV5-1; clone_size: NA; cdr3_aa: CASSPGARELFF; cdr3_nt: TGCGCCAGCAGCCCGGGAGCCAGGGAGCTGTTTTTT
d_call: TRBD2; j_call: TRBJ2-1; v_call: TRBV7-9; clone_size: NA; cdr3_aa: CASSPTGTSRNEQFF; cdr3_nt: TGTGCCAGCAGCCCAACCGGGACTAGTCGCAATGAGCAGTTCTTC
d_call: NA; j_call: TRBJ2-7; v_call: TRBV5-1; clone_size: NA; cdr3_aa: CASSLIDLTYEQYF; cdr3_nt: TGCGCCAGCAGCCTTATTGACTTAACCTACGAGCAGTACTTC
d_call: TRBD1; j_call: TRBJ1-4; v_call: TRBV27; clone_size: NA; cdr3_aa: CASSPGQGYEKLFF; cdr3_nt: TGTGCCAGCAGTCCGGGACAGGGTTATGAAAAACTGTTTTTT
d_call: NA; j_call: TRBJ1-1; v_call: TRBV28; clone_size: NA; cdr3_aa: CASSLFNFLNTEAFF; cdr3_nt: TGTGCCAGCAGTTTATTCAACTTCCTGAACACTGAAGCTTTCTTT
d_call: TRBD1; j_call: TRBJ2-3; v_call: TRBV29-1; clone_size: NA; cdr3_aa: CSVVTRGTGSADTQYF; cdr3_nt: TGCAGCGTTGTGACCCGCGGGACAGGGAGTGCAGATACGCAGTATTTT
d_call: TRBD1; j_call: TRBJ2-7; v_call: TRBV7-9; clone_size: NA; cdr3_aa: CASSYRDSPYEQYF; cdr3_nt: TGTGCCAGCAGCTATAGGGACAGCCCGTACGAGCAGTACTTC
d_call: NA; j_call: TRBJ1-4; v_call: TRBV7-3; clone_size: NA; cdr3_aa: CASSLTRAGKLFF; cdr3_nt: TGTGCCAGCAGCTTAACGAGGGCAGGAAAACTGTTTTTT
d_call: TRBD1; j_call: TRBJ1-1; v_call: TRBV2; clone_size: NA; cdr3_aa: CASSPRTGVSEAFF; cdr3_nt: TGTGCCAGCAGTCCCCGCACAGGGGTCTCTGAAGCTTTCTTT
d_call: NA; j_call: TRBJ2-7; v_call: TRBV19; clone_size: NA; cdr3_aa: CATLRSTGEQYF; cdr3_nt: TGTGCCACCCTTCGGAGTACAGGCGAGCAGTACTTC
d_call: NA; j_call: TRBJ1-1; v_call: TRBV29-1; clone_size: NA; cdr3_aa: CSVEDRGTEAFF; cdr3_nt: TGCAGCGTTGAAGATCGGGGCACTGAAGCTTTCTTT
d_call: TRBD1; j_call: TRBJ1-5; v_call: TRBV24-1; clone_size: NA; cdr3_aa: CATSDTGQPNQPQHF; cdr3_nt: TGTGCCACCAGTGATACGGGACAGCCTAATCAGCCCCAGCATTTT
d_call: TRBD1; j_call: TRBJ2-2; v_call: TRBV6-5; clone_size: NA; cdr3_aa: CASSYHRDRGTGELFF; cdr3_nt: TGTGCCAGCAGTTACCACCGAGACAGGGGAACCGGGGAGCTGTTTTTT
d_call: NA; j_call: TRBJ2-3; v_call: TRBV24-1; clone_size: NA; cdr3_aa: CATSDSRKGGTDTQYF; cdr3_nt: TGTGCCACCAGTGATAGTAGGAAAGGGGGAACAGATACGCAGTATTTT
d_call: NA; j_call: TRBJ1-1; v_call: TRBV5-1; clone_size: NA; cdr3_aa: CASSLGEGSEAFF; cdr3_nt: TGCGCCAGCAGCCTCGGTGAGGGATCTGAAGCTTTCTTT
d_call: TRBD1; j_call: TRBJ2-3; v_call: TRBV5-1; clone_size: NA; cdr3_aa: CASSIDRGTDTQYF; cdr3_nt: TGCGCCAGCAGCATTGACAGGGGCACAGATACGCAGTATTTT
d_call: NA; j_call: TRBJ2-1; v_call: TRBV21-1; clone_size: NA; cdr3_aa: CASSKASGVQFF; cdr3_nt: TGTGCCAGCAGCAAAGCGTCAGGGGTGCAGTTCTTC
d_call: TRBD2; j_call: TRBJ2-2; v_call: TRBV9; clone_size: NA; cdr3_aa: CASSVPRTSGNTGELFF; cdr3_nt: TGTGCCAGCAGCGTTCCCCGGACTAGCGGGAACACCGGGGAGCTGTTTTTT
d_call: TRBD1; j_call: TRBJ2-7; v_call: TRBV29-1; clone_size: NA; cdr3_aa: CSVVPGDRGSYEQYF; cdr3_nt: TGCAGCGTTGTGCCGGGGGACAGGGGGTCTTACGAGCAGTACTTC
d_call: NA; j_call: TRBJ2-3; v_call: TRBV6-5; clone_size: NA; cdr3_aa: CASSRLDTQYF; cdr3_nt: TGTGCCAGCAGTCGACTAGATACGCAGTATTTT
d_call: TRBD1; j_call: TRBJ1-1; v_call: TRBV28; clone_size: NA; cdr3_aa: CASTMTGYYTEAFF; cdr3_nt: TGTGCCAGCACCATGACAGGGTATTACACTGAAGCTTTCTTT
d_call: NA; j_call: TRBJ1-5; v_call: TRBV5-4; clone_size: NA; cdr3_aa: CASSLRRVSNQPQHF; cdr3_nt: TGTGCCAGCAGCTTGCGGAGGGTTAGCAATCAGCCCCAGCATTTT
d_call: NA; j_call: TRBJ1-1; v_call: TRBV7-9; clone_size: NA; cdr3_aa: CASSPRGAEAFF; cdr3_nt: TGTGCCAGCAGCCCCCGGGGGGCTGAAGCTTTCTTT
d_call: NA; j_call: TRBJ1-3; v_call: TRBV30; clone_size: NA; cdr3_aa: CAWSSGLSGNTIYF; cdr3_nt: TGTGCCTGGAGTTCAGGGCTCTCTGGAAACACCATATATTTT
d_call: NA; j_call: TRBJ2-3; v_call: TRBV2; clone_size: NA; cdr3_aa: CASNSRRQGLPDTQYF; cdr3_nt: TGTGCCAGCAATTCAAGGCGGCAGGGTTTACCAGATACGCAGTATTTT
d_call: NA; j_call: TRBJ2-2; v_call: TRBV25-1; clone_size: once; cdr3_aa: CASSDRGSNTGELFF; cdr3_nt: TGTGCCAGCAGTGATCGCGGGTCCAACACCGGGGAGCTGTTTTTT
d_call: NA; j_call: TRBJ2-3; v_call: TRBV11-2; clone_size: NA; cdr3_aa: CASSFGRPDTQYF; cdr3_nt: TGTGCCAGCAGCTTTGGCCGCCCAGATACGCAGTATTTT
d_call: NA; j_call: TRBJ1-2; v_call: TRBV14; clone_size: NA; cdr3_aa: CASSPITHSHYGYTF; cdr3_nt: TGTGCCAGCAGCCCTATTACCCACAGTCACTATGGCTACACCTTC
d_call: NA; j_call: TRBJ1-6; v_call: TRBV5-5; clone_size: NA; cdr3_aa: CASSLAEGVGTPLHF; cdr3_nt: TGTGCCAGCAGCTTGGCCGAGGGGGTGGGTACACCCCTCCACTTT
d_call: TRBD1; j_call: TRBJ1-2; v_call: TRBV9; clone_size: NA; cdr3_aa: CASTDRANYGYTF; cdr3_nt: TGTGCCAGCACGGACAGGGCTAACTATGGCTACACCTTC
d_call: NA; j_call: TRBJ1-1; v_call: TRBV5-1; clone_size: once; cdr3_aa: CASSMTGEAFF; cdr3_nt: TGCGCCAGCAGCATGACAGGTGAAGCTTTCTTT
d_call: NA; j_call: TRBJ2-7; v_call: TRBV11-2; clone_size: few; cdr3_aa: CASSSPRGSAFYEQYF; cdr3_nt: TGTGCCAGCAGCTCCCCACGAGGGTCCGCTTTCTACGAGCAGTACTTC
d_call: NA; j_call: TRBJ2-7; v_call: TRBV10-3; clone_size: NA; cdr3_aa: CATRLNFGRGGFYEQYF; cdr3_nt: TGTGCCACCCGTTTGAATTTTGGCAGGGGCGGGTTCTACGAGCAGTACTTC
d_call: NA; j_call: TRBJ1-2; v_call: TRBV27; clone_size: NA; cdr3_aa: CASSLFGSGYGYTF; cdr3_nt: TGTGCCAGCAGTTTATTTGGGTCGGGCTATGGCTACACCTTC
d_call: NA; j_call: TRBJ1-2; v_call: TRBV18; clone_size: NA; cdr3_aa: CASSIDRGGYGYTF; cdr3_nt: TGTGCCAGCTCCATTGATAGAGGGGGATATGGCTACACCTTC
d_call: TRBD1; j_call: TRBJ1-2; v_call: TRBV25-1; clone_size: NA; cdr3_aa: CASSDSGQGLYYGYTF; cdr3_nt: TGTGCCAGCAGTGACTCCGGACAGGGCCTGTACTATGGCTACACCTTC
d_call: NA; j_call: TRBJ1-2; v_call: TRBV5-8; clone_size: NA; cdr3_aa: CASSLASGYTF; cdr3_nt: TGTGCCAGCAGCTTGGCCAGTGGCTACACCTTC
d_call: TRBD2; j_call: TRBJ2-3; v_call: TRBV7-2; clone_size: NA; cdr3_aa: CASSPWTSVDTDTQYF; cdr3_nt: TGTGCCAGCAGCCCTTGGACTAGCGTGGACACAGATACGCAGTATTTT
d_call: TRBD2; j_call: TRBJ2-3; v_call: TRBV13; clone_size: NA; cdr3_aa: CASSSLAGGSDTQYF; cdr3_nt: TGTGCCAGCAGCTCCCTTGCGGGGGGGTCAGATACGCAGTATTTT
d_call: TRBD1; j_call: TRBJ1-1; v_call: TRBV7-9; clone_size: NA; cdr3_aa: CASISTGGFKVEAFF; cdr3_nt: TGTGCCAGTATTTCGACAGGGGGCTTTAAGGTTGAAGCTTTCTTT